The sequence of this T cell receptor (beta chain) was determined in a study of post-analysis software for immune sequencing data. Study-level results: By F measure, samples from a shared preparation batch strongly co-clustered. Significantly decreased normalized Chao1 diversity was recorded for multiple sclerosis patients relative to controls. TRBV5-6, TRBV5-1 and TRBV20-1 belonged to a set of about five TRBV segments that were more frequent in patients than controls.

This CDR3 is built from 16 residues. The germline V gene encodes CDR1 SGHTA and CDR2 FQGTGA. Trimming removed 4 bases from V and 6 bases from J; junction bases left unmatched: 9. Incorporated into the TCR beta cDNA libraries were unique molecular identifiers, which served to reduce PCR and sequencing biases. TCRdb fed the PCR reads into MiXCR, producing one record per CDR3 protein. Among a few hundred thousand distinct CDR3 sequences listed, nearly 45% were seen once. This clonotype is a singleton in its sample. Antigen: not known. Material: blood. This receptor was obtained from a girl aged 10 to 17 with multiple sclerosis. The chain combines TRBV7-3 with TRBJ2-1, with 10 nucleotides matching TRBD2. CDR3 coding DNA: TGTGCCAGCAGCTACTCTAGCGGGAGCTCGGGCAATGAGCAGTTCTTC. Protein sequence: CASSYSSGSSGNEQFF.